The clone carrying this T cell receptor beta chain was detected many times. These data come from a study of T-cell reconstitution after alpha-beta-depleted transplantation in children. Unique molecular identifiers were incorporated when the TCRbeta library was constructed. In TCRdb, the PCR reads were re-called with MiXCR into one record per CDR3 protein. The sample lists about 600,000 distinct CDR3 sequences; 8% to 11% were seen once. The source was PBMCs from the stem cell graft donor, collected from the stem cell graft. The sequence came from a human donor who donated a stem cell graft to a child with acute myeloid leukemia.

The CDR3 reads CSARPSLTGELFF. The CDR3 bases are TGCAGTGCTAGGCCTAGTCTCACCGGGGAGCTGTTTTTT. This chain connects TRBV20-1 to TRBJ2-2; D is ambiguous. Trimming removed 3 bases at V and 4 bases at J, with 9 bases between. The germline V gene has CDR1 DFQATT and CDR2 SNEGSKA (reference sequence). The CDR3 loop spans 13 amino acids.